The 5 T cell receptor beta chains below come from one sample, sequenced in a study of T-cell memory formation after mild COVID-19. TCRdb ran MiXCR on the 5' RACE reads and lists one entry per CDR3 protein. Of approximately 190,000 distinct CDR3 sequences in the sample, approximately 20% are singletons; the top ten hold 2.4%. The sample comprised PBMCs or a T cell subset sorted from them (not recorded which). The receptor source for this set is an adult woman who had mild COVID-19 (a few samples of this study predate the infection). Cell type and time point are not known.

This clonotype was seen a few times. This chain connects TRBV12-3 or TRBV12-4 to TRBJ2-7; 11 bases match TRBD1. The ends lost 5 bases at V and 3 bases at J; junction bases unmatched: 3. This CDR3 spans 14 amino acids. This CDR3 reads CASSGDRGNYEQYF. The CDR3 coding sequence is TGTGCCAGCAGTGGGGACAGGGGGAACTACGAGCAGTACTTC.

V usage is TRBV5-1 and J usage is TRBJ1-4; no definite D call. The germline gives CDR1 SGHRS, CDR2 YFSETQ. V lost 2 bases, J lost 2 bases, and 1 base lay in between. CDR3 length equals 12 residues. CDR3 sequence reads: CASSFTNEKLFF. CDR3 nucleotides: TGCGCCAGCAGCTTTACTAATGAAAAACTGTTTTTT.

J is TRBJ1-1 and V is TRBV11-2; the match to TRBD1 covers 11 bases. The V and J ends lost 1 base and 4 bases, in that order; junction bases with no gene match: 2. Germline V gives CDR1 SGHAT, CDR2 FQNNGV. This CDR3 region has 15 residues. CDR3 loop: CASSLVGTGGTEAFF. CDR3 in DNA: TGTGCCAGCAGCTTAGTTGGGACAGGGGGCACTGAAGCTTTCTTT.

This clonotype was counted a few times. This chain uses TRBV7-3 with TRBJ1-1; D unclear. CDR1 is SGHTA, CDR2 FQGTGA, per germline. Deletions cut 5 bases from V and 1 base from J, with 11 bases between. The CDR3 has 14 amino acids. CDR3 protein: CASSEGGTNTEAFF. The DNA of the CDR3 is TGTGCCAGCAGCGAGGGTGGCACGAACACTGAAGCTTTCTTT.

The rearrangement joins TRBV12-3 or TRBV12-4 to TRBJ2-3, with D maybe TRBD1 (6 bases). The germline V and J ends were trimmed by 3 bases and 4 bases, with 11 bases remaining between them. The CDR3 has 14 residues. The chain's CDR3 is CASSLAGVPDTQYF. CDR3 coding DNA: TGTGCCAGCAGTTTGGCAGGGGTACCAGATACGCAGTATTTT.